This TCR beta chain was captured in a study of blood T cell repertoires in COVID-19. The germline V gene encodes CDR1 SGHRS and CDR2 YFSETQ. The CDR3 extends over 15 amino acids. V lost 0 bases, J lost 5 bases, and 1 base stayed unmatched. Measured with immunoSEQ multiplex PCR; TCRdb has only the in-frame clones, and not every one. The data contain about 140,000 clones, approximately 86% of them singletons. This clone was counted a single time. The chain uses TRBV5-1 and TRBJ2-1, with 11 bases fitting TRBD2. Specimen: peripheral blood. The sequence was obtained from a man between 65 and 80 years old with acute or convalescent COVID-19. The CDR3 coding sequence is TGCGCCAGCAGCTTGGTAGCGGGAGGGCACAATGAGCAGTTCTTC. Translated: CASSLVAGGHNEQFF.